In its sample, the clone carrying this TCR beta chain was seen many times. Its target is not known. The germline V and J ends were trimmed by 3 bases and 3 bases, with 14 bases remaining between them. CDR1 and CDR2 (germline): SGHRS, YFSETQ. CDR3 length: 15 amino acids. The data were obtained in a study of blood T cells in healthy people across ages. Then a second PCR, running roughly 7 to 11 cycles, was carried out with a sample-barcoded 5' primer and a J-beta primer mix. TCRdb reprocessed the 5' RACE reads via MiXCR and lists one record per CDR3 protein. The sample lists more than 650,000 distinct CDR3 sequences; around a fifth were seen once. Findings and limits, study-wide: Diversity of TCR beta per million T cells declined in a roughly linear way with age. Long-lived donors carried more naive CD4+ cells and greater diversity than aged donors.

This TCR came from a man aged 65 to 79 in good health. Sequences were obtained from blood. This chain links TRBV5-1 with TRBJ2-3; maybe TRBD1 (6 bases). The DNA for the CDR3 is TGCGCCAGCAGCTCGATGGGGGCCCAAACAGATACGCAGTATTTT. Protein: CASSSMGAQTDTQYF.